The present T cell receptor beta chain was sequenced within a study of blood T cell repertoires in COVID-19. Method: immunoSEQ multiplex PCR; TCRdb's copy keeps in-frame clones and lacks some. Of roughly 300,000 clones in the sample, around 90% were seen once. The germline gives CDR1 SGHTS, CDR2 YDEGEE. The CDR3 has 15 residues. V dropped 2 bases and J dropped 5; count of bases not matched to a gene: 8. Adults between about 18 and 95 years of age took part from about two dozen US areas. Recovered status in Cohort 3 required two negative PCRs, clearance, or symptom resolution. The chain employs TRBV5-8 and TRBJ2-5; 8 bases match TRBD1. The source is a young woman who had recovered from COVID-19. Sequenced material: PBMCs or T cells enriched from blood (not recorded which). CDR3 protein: CASSLGTGGFETQYF. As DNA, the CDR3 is TGTGCCAGCAGCTTAGGTACAGGGGGATTTGAGACCCAGTACTTC.